One sample yielded the 16 T cell receptor beta chains listed below, sequenced in a study of beta chain features in type 1 diabetes. Expressed TCRB transcripts were sequenced because the isolated RNA had all been reverse transcribed beforehand. Sequencing was performed with immunoSEQ multiplex PCR; in TCRdb, only in-frame clones are kept and a portion is missing. The table records under 250,000 clones, roughly 14% of them present only once. The sequenced sample consisted of naive CD4+ T cells from blood. The receptors stem from a woman aged 35 to 49 in good health.

This clone was counted only a few times. This rearrangement joins TRBV4-2 to TRBJ2-1; TRBD1 matches at 10 bases. The CDR3 is made up of 16 amino acids. The V gene end was trimmed by 3 bases and the J gene end by 6 bases; junction bases not matched to a gene: 8. From germline, CDR1 is LGHNA and CDR2 YNFKEQ. The CDR3 spells CASSQTGTGALNEQFF. CDR3 sequence (DNA): TGTGCCAGCAGCCAGACCGGGACAGGGGCCCTCAATGAGCAGTTCTTC.

The chain employs TRBV5-1 and TRBJ2-2; 7 nucleotides agree with TRBD1. This CDR3 comprises 16 residues. Germline trimming cut 3 bases from V and 7 bases from J; bases unmatched to any gene: 12. CDR1 and CDR2 from the germline V gene are SGHRS and YFSETQ. CDR3 amino acids: CASSSGEGGVFGELFF. The CDR3 bases are TGCGCCAGCAGCTCCGGGGAAGGGGGCGTATTCGGGGAGCTGTTTTTT.

This clone has more than one count but fewer than ten. The rearrangement uses TRBV18 and TRBJ2-2, with TRBD2 matching 9 bases. There are 16 residues in the CDR3. Germline lookup yields CDR1 KGHSH and CDR2 LQKENI. V gave up 6 bases and J gave up 1 base; unmatched junction bases: 6. CDR3 coding DNA: TGTGCCAGCTCGCCAAGACTAGCGGTGAACACCGGGGAGCTGTTTTTT. Protein: CASSPRLAVNTGELFF.

To note about this clone: A junction boundary mismatches the germline segment, possibly from a read error. CDR3 in amino acids: CASSPFAGTGGIGSF. The CDR3 DNA sequence: TGTGCCAGCAGCCCCTTCGCTGGGACAGGGGGGATCGGTTCCTTC. The chain joins TRBV6-5 to TRBJ1-2; 11 bases align to TRBD1. The CDR3 is 15 amino acids. The germline CDR1 and CDR2 sequences are MNHEY and SVGAGI.

This clone has only a few counts. The V gene is TRBV6-5, the J gene TRBJ1-2; TRBD1 is a possible D gene (6 bases). CDR1 and CDR2 from the germline V gene are MNHEY and SVGAGI. Trimming stripped 2 bases from V and 7 bases from J, with 14 bases between. The CDR3 length is 14 residues. The CDR3 loop reads CASSYGAGAGGYTF. The CDR3 DNA sequence: TGTGCCAGCAGTTACGGGGCAGGGGCAGGTGGCTACACCTTC.

The rearrangement joins TRBV6-5 to TRBJ1-6; tentative D call: TRBD1 (6 bases). The germline V gene encodes CDR1 MNHEY and CDR2 SVGAGI. With 2 bases removed from V and 5 bases from J, the gap between germline ends came to 10 bases. The CDR3 sequence is 15 residues long. CDR3 DNA: TGTGCCAGCAGTTACCAGACAGGTGATAATTCACCCCTCCACTTT. Translation gives CASSYQTGDNSPLHF.

This clone has a handful of counts. The chain has TRBV9 and TRBJ1-1; D perhaps matches TRBD1 (5 bases). The CDR3 spans 15 residues. Germline assignment: CDR1 SGDLS and CDR2 YYNGEE. The V gene lost 3 bases and the J gene lost 5 bases, with 17 bases spanning the gap. CDR3 sequence reads: CASSATSGGGTEAFF. In DNA form, the CDR3 reads TGTGCCAGCAGCGCAACCTCAGGTGGGGGGACTGAAGCTTTCTTT.

This clone occurred a few times. This rearrangement joins TRBV11-2 to TRBJ1-1, with a weak D call TRBD1 (5 bases). V dropped 5 bases and J dropped 0 bases, with 10 bases sitting between them. Germline-derived CDR1 and CDR2 are SGHAT and FQNNGV. This CDR3 is built from 14 residues. The CDR3 nucleotides are TGTGCCAGCAGCCTAGGACAATTGAACACTGAAGCTTTCTTT. This encodes CASSLGQLNTEAFF.

The V call is TRBV27, the J call TRBJ2-3; 11 bases are shared with TRBD2. The germline CDR1 and CDR2 sequences are MNHEY and SMNVEV (reference sequence). The CDR3 has 15 amino acids. Trimming at V came to 3 bases and at J to 5 bases, leaving 4 bases not matched to a gene. Here the CDR3 reads CASSFSGGAVDTQYF. The CDR3 nucleotides read TGTGCCAGCAGTTTTAGCGGGGGGGCGGTAGATACGCAGTATTTT.

The V gene is TRBV2, the J gene TRBJ2-5, with D possibly matching TRBD2 (5 bases). V was pared by 1 base and J by 5 bases, with 14 bases between. CDR1 is SNHLY and CDR2 is FYNNEI in the germline V gene. This CDR3 is 15 amino acids long. In DNA, the CDR3 is TGTGCCAGCAGTGAAGACAAAAGCGGTCGGGAGACCCAGTACTTC. The encoded protein is CASSEDKSGRETQYF. The whole variable domain, remainder taken from reference TRBV2 and TRBJ2-5, is EPEVTQTPSHQVTQMGQEVILRCVPISNHLYFYWYRQILGQKVEFLVSFYNNEISEKSEIFDDQFSVERPDGSNFTLKIRSTKLEDSAMYFCASSEDKSGRETQYFGPGTRLLVL.

The rearrangement links TRBV7-9 to TRBJ2-7, with a possible D match to TRBD1 (5 bases). Germline CDR1 reads SEHNR; CDR2 reads FQNEAQ (reference sequence). CDR3 length: 13 residues. V dropped 5 bases and J dropped 6 bases, with 14 bases sitting between them. CDR3 sequence (DNA): TGTGCCAGCAGCCACAGAACAGGTTTCGAGCAGTACTTC. This gives the protein CASSHRTGFEQYF.

The rearrangement joins TRBV5-1 to TRBJ2-2, with TRBD1 identical over 8 bases. Unmatched junction bases numbered 5, after V lost 0 bases and J lost 4 bases. The length of the CDR3 is 16 residues. Germline V gene data show CDR1 as SGHRS and CDR2 as YFSETQ. This CDR3 is CASSLAPGQGTGELFF. As DNA, the CDR3 is TGCGCCAGCAGCTTGGCCCCCGGACAGGGCACCGGGGAGCTGTTTTTT.

The chain has TRBV11-2 and TRBJ1-4, with D possibly matching TRBD1 (5 bases). Trimming left V 5 bases short and J 7 bases short, with 17 bases between. Germline CDR1 reads SGHAT; CDR2 reads FQNNGV. This CDR3 is 15 amino acids long. CDR3 DNA sequence: TGTGCCAGCAGCACAGAGGCGGCAGGGCCTGAAAAACTGTTTTTT. This sequence encodes CASSTEAAGPEKLFF. The full variable domain, with the rest looked up from reference TRBV11-2 and TRBJ1-4, is EAGVAQSPRYKIIEKRQSVAFWCNPISGHATLYWYQQILGQGPKLLIQFQNNGVVDDSQLPKDRFSAERLKGVDSTLKIQPAKLEDSAVYLCASSTEAAGPEKLFFGSGTQLSVL.

This clone was found a few times. The genes are TRBV18 and TRBJ2-7; TRBD1 aligns across 7 bases. The CDR3 has 14 residues. Unmatched junction bases numbered 8, after V lost 6 bases and J lost 3 bases. The germline V gene encodes CDR1 KGHSH and CDR2 LQKENI. The CDR3 DNA is TGTGCCAGCTCTCCAGACAGGGTAAACTACGAGCAGTACTTC. Encoded protein: CASSPDRVNYEQYF.

The chain joins TRBV5-1 to TRBJ1-1, with D unclear. The germline CDR1 and CDR2 sequences are SGHRS and YFSETQ. The V end was cut by 3 bases, the J end by 2 bases, with 11 bases between. CDR3 length: 14 residues. DNA of the CDR3: TGCGCCAGCAGCTCGGGTCAGTTCAACACTGAAGCTTTCTTT. Its translation is CASSSGQFNTEAFF.

The J gene is TRBJ2-1, the V gene TRBV7-2; TRBD2 aligns across 8 bases. V shed 4 bases and J 15 bases; nucleotides not matched to a gene: 5. Germline values: CDR1 SGHTA, CDR2 FQGNSA. The CDR3 totals 11 residues. CDR3 DNA sequence: TGTGCCAGCAGCTACTTAGCGGGGCTGTTCTTC. Its translation is CASSYLAGLFF.